A single sample gave rise to the 14 T cell receptor beta chains below, sequenced in a study. TCRdb used MiXCR to reprocess the RT-PCR reads, holding one entry per CDR3 protein. The table records hundreds of thousands of distinct CDR3 sequences, about 14% of them present only once. The sample taken for sequencing was memory CD4+ T cells from blood. These receptors were obtained from a female donor in good health, serving as a healthy control.

The V and J genes are TRBV7-3 and TRBJ2-1, with 10 bases matching TRBD1. Trimming removed 5 bases from V and 6 bases from J; junction bases left unmatched: 10. Germline V gene data show CDR1 as SGHTA and CDR2 as FQGTGA. There are 16 residues in the CDR3. This CDR3 reads CASSPVGTGVGNEQFF. The CDR3 coding sequence is TGTGCCAGCAGCCCCGTGGGGACAGGGGTCGGCAATGAGCAGTTCTTC.

This sequence joins TRBV10-3 and TRBJ1-1; D is possibly TRBD1 (5 bases). Trimming removed 7 bases from V and 7 bases from J, with 16 bases in between. The CDR3 has 13 amino acids. Per the germline V gene, CDR1 is ENHRY and CDR2 is SYGVKD. This CDR3 reads CAITGTAIGEAFF. CDR3 nucleotide sequence: TGTGCCATCACCGGGACCGCTATAGGTGAAGCTTTCTTT.

A few counts support this clonotype. This chain connects TRBV20-1 to TRBJ2-5, with D perhaps assigned TRBD1 or TRBD2 (6 bases each). Trimming removed 0 bases at V and 5 bases at J, with 13 bases between. This CDR3 comprises 14 residues. The germline CDR1 and CDR2 sequences are DFQATT and SNEGSKA (reference sequence). DNA of the CDR3: TGCAGTGCTAGAGAGGGGGGCAACAGGGAGACCCAGTACTTC. Translated: CSAREGGNRETQYF.

This clonotype has a count of ten or more. The CDR3 reads CASNTGGSGSPLHF. In DNA form, the CDR3 reads TGTGCCAGCAACACAGGGGGCTCGGGTTCACCCCTCCACTTT. The V and J genes are TRBV12-3 or TRBV12-4 and TRBJ1-6; 9 bases match TRBD1. V was clipped by 7 bases and J by 9 bases; unmatched bases: 7. This CDR3 has 14 residues.

The chain has TRBV3-1 and TRBJ2-7; weak D call: TRBD1 (5 bases). CDR1 LGHDT and CDR2 YNNKEL come from the germline V gene (reference sequence). There are 13 residues in the CDR3. Trimming removed 4 bases from V and 7 bases from J, with 14 bases in between. This CDR3 reads CASSRGVWREQYF. CDR3 DNA: TGTGCCAGCAGCCGGGGCGTATGGAGAGAGCAGTACTTC.

The J gene is TRBJ2-3, the V gene TRBV12-3 or TRBV12-4; D is tentatively TRBD1 or TRBD2 (5 bases each). The V end was cut by 6 bases, the J end by 0 bases, with 10 bases between. The CDR3 is made up of 14 amino acids. The CDR3, as DNA: TGTGCCAGCAGCTACAGGACTAGCACAGATACGCAGTATTTT. Its translation is CASSYRTSTDTQYF.

The gene calls are TRBV7-3 and TRBJ2-2, with D uncertain. V shed 5 bases and J shed 4 bases, with 17 bases lying between them. Per germline, CDR1 SGHTA and CDR2 FQGTGA. There are 16 residues in the CDR3. Here the CDR3 reads CASSEDVSRITGELFF. CDR3 DNA: TGTGCCAGCAGCGAGGACGTCTCGCGTATCACCGGGGAGCTGTTTTTT. Full variable domain (outside the CDR3, taken from reference TRBV7-3 and TRBJ2-2): GAGVSQTPSNKVTEKGKYVELRCDPISGHTALYWYRQSLGQGPEFLIYFQGTGAADDSGLPNDRFFAVRPEGSVSTLKIQRTERGDSAVYLCASSEDVSRITGELFFGEGSRLTVL.

The V gene is TRBV6-1, the J gene TRBJ1-1, with D uncertain. Germline lookup yields CDR1 MNHNS and CDR2 SASEGT. V was trimmed by 7 bases and J by 11 bases, leaving 17 bases between them. CDR3 length: 12 amino acids. The DNA for the CDR3 is TGTGCCAGCACCCATGGGGAGTGGGCGGCTTTCTTT. Protein: CASTHGEWAAFF.

This clonotype was seen a handful of times. This sequence joins TRBV5-5 and TRBJ1-2, with a weak D call TRBD1 (6 bases). There are 16 residues in the CDR3. V was shortened by 4 bases and J by 8 bases, with 24 bases between the two germline ends. Germline V gene lookup returns CDR1 SGHKS and CDR2 YYEKEE (reference sequence). CDR3 sequence: CASSDRPIGGARGYTF. The CDR3 DNA is TGTGCCAGCAGCGACCGCCCAATTGGGGGCGCGCGGGGCTACACCTTC. The whole variable domain, filled in from reference TRBV5-5 and TRBJ1-2, reads DAGVTQSPTHLIKTRGQQVTLRCSPISGHKSVSWYQQVLGQGPQFIFQYYEKEERGRGNFPDRFSARQFPNYSSELNVNALLLGDSALYLCASSDRPIGGARGYTFGSGTRLTVV.

The rearrangement links TRBV11-2 to TRBJ2-3, with D tentatively TRBD1 (5 bases). Per the germline V gene, CDR1 is SGHAT and CDR2 is FQNNGV. V shed 4 bases and J shed 6 bases, with 11 bases lying between them. The CDR3 consists of 13 residues. CDR3 nucleotide sequence: TGTGCCAGCAGCTCCGGACATTCTGATACGCAGTATTTT. It codes for CASSSGHSDTQYF. The full variable domain, in which reference TRBV11-2 and TRBJ2-3 provide the parts outside the CDR3, is EAGVAQSPRYKIIEKRQSVAFWCNPISGHATLYWYQQILGQGPKLLIQFQNNGVVDDSQLPKDRFSAERLKGVDSTLKIQPAKLEDSAVYLCASSSGHSDTQYFGPGTRLTVL.

This clonotype showed up just a few times. The junction departs from the called germline gene at one end, perhaps through a read error. The chain links TRBV20-1 to TRBJ2-1, with TRBD1 matching 10 bases. Looked up from germline, CDR1 is DFQATT and CDR2 is SNEGSKA (reference sequence). The CDR3 is made up of 14 amino acids. CDR3 nucleotide sequence: TGCAGTGCCAGAGGGACAGGGGTTCGCAATGAGCAGTTCTTC. Its translation: CSARGTGVRNEQFF.

This clonotype turned up a few times. In DNA form, the CDR3 reads TGTGCCAGCAGCCAAACCCGGACGGATTATGGCTACACCTTC. Translated: CASSQTRTDYGYTF. V usage is TRBV14 and J usage is TRBJ1-2; D unclear. This CDR3 region has 14 residues. The V end was cut by 2 bases, the J end by 5 bases, with 12 bases between. Germline V CDR1 and CDR2: SGHDN, FVKESK.

The chain uses TRBV5-4 and TRBJ2-1; tentative D call: TRBD1 (5 bases). Germline CDR1 and CDR2: SGHNT and YYREEE (reference sequence). V gave up 2 bases and J gave up 6 bases, with 12 bases separating them. CDR3 length: 14 amino acids. The chain's CDR3 is CASSFQGDSNEQFF. CDR3 bases: TGTGCCAGCAGCTTCCAGGGTGATAGCAATGAGCAGTTCTTC.

This clonotype was counted a few times. The chain links TRBV11-2 to TRBJ2-5; 11 nucleotides align to TRBD2. V lost 4 bases to trimming and J lost 5 bases; unmatched junction nucleotides: 9. The CDR3 runs to 16 residues. Germline V gives CDR1 SGHAT, CDR2 FQNNGV. The CDR3 nucleotides are TGTGCCAGCAGCTCGGGACTAGCGGAGGGGTTCGAGACCCAGTACTTC. Protein sequence: CASSSGLAEGFETQYF.